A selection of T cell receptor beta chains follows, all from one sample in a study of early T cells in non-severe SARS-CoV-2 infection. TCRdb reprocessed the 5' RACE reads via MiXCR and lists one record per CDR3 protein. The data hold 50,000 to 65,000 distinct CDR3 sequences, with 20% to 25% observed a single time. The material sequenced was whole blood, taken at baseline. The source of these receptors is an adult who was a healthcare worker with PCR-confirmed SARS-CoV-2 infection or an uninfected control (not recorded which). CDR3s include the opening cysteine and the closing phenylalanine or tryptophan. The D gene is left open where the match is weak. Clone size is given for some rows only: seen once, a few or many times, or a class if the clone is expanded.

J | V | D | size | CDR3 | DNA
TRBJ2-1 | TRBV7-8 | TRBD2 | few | CASSLAPRTSGGVYNEQFF | TGTGCCAGCAGCTTAGCCCCCCGGACTAGCGGGGGTGTCTACAATGAGCAGTTCTTC
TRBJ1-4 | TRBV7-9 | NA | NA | CASSPSGGGLRNEKLFF | TGTGCCAGCAGCCCCAGCGGGGGGGGGCTACGAAATGAAAAACTGTTTTTT
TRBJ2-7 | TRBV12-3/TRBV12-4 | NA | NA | CASTRTGGYEQYF | TGTGCCAGCACCCGGACAGGAGGGTACGAGCAGTACTTC
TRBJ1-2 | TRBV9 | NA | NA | CASSDSSRAAGGYTF | TGTGCCAGCAGCGATAGCTCGAGGGCCGCAGGAGGCTACACCTTC
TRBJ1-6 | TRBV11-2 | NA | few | CASSPIQRRGLHF | TGTGCCAGCAGCCCAATTCAACGGCGGGGCCTCCACTTT
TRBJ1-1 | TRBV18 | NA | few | CASSGQPNTEAFF | TGTGCCAGCTCGGGTCAGCCTAACACTGAAGCTTTCTTT
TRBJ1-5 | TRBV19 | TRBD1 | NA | CASSSPGQGLQPQHF | TGTGCCAGTAGTTCCCCGGGACAGGGGTTGCAGCCCCAGCATTTT
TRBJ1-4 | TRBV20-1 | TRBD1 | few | CSARDAGQGAEKLFF | TGCAGTGCTAGAGATGCGGGACAGGGAGCCGAAAAACTGTTTTTT
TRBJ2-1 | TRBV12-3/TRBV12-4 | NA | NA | CASSLAGTHNEQFF | TGTGCCAGCAGTTTAGCCGGGACTCACAATGAGCAGTTCTTC
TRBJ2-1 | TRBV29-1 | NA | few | CSVDLIGAREQFF | TGCAGCGTTGATTTGATTGGGGCGCGTGAGCAGTTCTTC
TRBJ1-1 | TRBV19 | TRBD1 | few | CASSSDREKTEAFF | TGTGCCAGTAGCAGCGACAGGGAAAAAACTGAAGCTTTCTTT
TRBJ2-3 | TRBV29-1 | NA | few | CSVSPNTDTQYF | TGCAGCGTTTCTCCAAACACAGATACGCAGTATTTT
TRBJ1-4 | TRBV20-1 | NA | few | CSASPDSKGKLFF | TGCAGTGCTAGCCCGGATTCGAAAGGAAAACTGTTTTTT
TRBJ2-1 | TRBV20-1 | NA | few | CSAREGAHNEQFF | TGCAGTGCTAGAGAGGGGGCCCACAATGAGCAGTTCTTC
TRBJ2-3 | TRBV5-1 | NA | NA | CASSLLVSAGSADTQYF | TGCGCCAGCAGCTTGTTGGTCTCGGCGGGGAGTGCAGATACGCAGTATTTT
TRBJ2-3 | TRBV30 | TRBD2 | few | CAWRELAGWSTDTQYF | TGTGCCTGGAGGGAACTAGCGGGGTGGAGCACAGATACGCAGTATTTT
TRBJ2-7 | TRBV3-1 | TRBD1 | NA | CASSEGASYEQYF | TGTGCCAGCAGCGAGGGGGCTTCCTACGAGCAGTACTTC
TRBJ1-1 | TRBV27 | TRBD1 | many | CASSIGTGTEAFF | TGTGCCAGCAGTATCGGGACAGGAACTGAAGCTTTCTTT
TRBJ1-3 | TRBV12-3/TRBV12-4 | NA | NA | CASSLFGNTIYF | TGTGCCAGCAGTTTATTTGGAAACACCATATATTTT
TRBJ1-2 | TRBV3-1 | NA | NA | CASSSDGQHGYTF | TGTGCCAGCAGCTCCGACGGGCAGCATGGCTACACCTTC
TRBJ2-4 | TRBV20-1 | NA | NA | CSARGGPVQYF | TGCAGTGCTAGAGGAGGGCCCGTTCAGTACTTC
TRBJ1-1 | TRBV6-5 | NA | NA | CASSNTSPTEAFF | TGTGCCAGCAGTAATACCAGCCCCACTGAAGCTTTCTTT
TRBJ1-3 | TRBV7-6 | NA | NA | CASSNRETLLGNTIYF | TGTGCCAGCAGCAACAGGGAGACCCTCCTTGGAAACACCATATATTTT
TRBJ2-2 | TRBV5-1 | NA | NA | CASSGGGYTGELFF | TGCGCCAGCAGCGGAGGGGGATACACCGGGGAGCTGTTTTTT
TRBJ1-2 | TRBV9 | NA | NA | CASSAGHDYGYTF | TGTGCCAGCAGCGCAGGACATGACTATGGCTACACCTTC
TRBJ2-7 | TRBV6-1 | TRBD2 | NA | CASSAVLAGGFYEQYF | TGTGCCAGCAGTGCCGTACTAGCGGGGGGCTTCTACGAGCAGTACTTC
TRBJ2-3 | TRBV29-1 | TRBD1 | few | CSVGDRSSTDTQYF | TGCAGCGTTGGGGACAGATCTAGCACAGATACGCAGTATTTT
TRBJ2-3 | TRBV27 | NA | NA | CASSLRDNTDTQYF | TGTGCCAGCAGTTTACGGGACAACACAGATACGCAGTATTTT
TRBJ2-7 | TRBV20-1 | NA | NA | CSARESGGPHEQYF | TGCAGTGCTAGAGAGAGTGGGGGGCCCCACGAGCAGTACTTC
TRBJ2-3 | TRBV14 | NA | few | CASSPTWAIDTQYF | TGTGCCAGCAGCCCGACGTGGGCAATAGATACGCAGTATTTT
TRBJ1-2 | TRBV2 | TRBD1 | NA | CASYPPTGFNYGYTF | TGTGCCAGCTACCCCCCGACAGGGTTTAACTATGGCTACACCTTC
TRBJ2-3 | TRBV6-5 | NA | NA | CASSYSRTTLVGTQYF | TGTGCCAGCAGTTACTCCAGGACGACCCTGGTCGGTACGCAGTATTTT
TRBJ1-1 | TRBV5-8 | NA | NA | CASSHRVMNTEAFF | TGTGCCAGCAGCCACAGGGTTATGAACACTGAAGCTTTCTTT
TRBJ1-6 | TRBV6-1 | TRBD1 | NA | CASSAGTGGNSPLHF | TGTGCCAGCAGTGCCGGGACAGGGGGGAATTCACCCCTCCACTTT
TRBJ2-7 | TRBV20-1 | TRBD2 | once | CSASGTSAEQYF | TGCAGTGCTTCCGGGACTAGCGCCGAGCAGTACTTC
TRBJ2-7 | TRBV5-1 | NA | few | CASSLEFDTAYEQYF | TGCGCCAGCAGCTTGGAGTTCGACACCGCCTACGAGCAGTACTTC
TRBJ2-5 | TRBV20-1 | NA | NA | CSALKGPGETQYF | TGCAGTGCCCTCAAGGGTCCGGGCGAGACCCAGTACTTC
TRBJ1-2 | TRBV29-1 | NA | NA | CSVEPGNYGYTF | TGCAGCGTTGAACCGGGCAACTATGGCTACACCTTC
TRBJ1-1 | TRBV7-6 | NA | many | CASSFDGRTTEAFF | TGTGCCAGCAGCTTTGACGGCCGAACGACTGAAGCTTTCTTT
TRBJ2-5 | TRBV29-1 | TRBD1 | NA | CSVDGQGSRETQYF | TGCAGCGTTGATGGACAGGGTAGTAGAGAGACCCAGTACTTC
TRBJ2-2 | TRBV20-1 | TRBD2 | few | CSASTSGGPNTGELFF | TGCAGTGCTAGTACTAGCGGGGGCCCGAACACCGGGGAGCTGTTTTTT
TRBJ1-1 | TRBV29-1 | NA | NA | CSVERARGDEAFF | TGCAGCGTTGAAAGGGCCAGGGGAGACGAAGCTTTCTTT
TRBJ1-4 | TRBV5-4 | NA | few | CASSLGEANEKLFF | TGTGCCAGCAGCTTGGGGGAGGCTAATGAAAAACTGTTTTTT
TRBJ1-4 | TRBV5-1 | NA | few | CASSLDHNEKLFF | TGCGCCAGCAGCCTGGATCACAATGAAAAACTGTTTTTT
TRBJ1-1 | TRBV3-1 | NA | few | CASSQVQSTEAFF | TGTGCCAGCAGCCAAGTGCAAAGCACTGAAGCTTTCTTT
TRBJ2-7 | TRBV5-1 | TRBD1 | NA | CASSWDSSSYEQYF | TGCGCCAGCAGCTGGGACAGTAGCTCCTACGAGCAGTACTTC
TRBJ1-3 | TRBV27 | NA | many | CASSLAGFGNTIYF | TGTGCCAGCAGTTTAGCAGGGTTCGGAAACACCATATATTTT
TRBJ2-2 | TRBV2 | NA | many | CASSAGERAGELFF | TGTGCCAGCAGTGCAGGGGAAAGGGCCGGGGAGCTGTTTTTT
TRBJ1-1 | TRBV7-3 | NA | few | CASSPNPGVRTEAFF | TGTGCCAGCAGCCCCAACCCCGGGGTAAGGACTGAAGCTTTCTTT
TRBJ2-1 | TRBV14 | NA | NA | CASSQESEGEYEQFF | TGTGCCAGCAGCCAAGAGTCCGAAGGGGAATATGAGCAGTTCTTC